These 20 T cell receptor beta chains came from one sample sequenced in a study of T cell responses to AZD1222 COVID-19 vaccine. The repertoire was sequenced with immunoSEQ multiplex PCR; TCRdb's copy has only in-frame clones and lacks some. The sample contains roughly 110,000 clones, approximately 88% of which appear only once. This specimen consisted of peripheral blood, obtained on day 0 of AZD1222 vaccination. The receptors shown here come from an adult in good health.

Concerning this clone itself: One end of the junction does not line up with germline, which may come from a read error. The chain recombines TRBV6-5 with TRBJ2-7, with 9 bases matching TRBD1. The CDR3 sequence is 15 residues long. CDR1 and CDR2 (germline): MNHEY, SVGAGI. CDR3 sequence reads: CASSNTGTGSSEQYF. In nucleotides, the CDR3 is TGTGCCAGCAGTAATACCGGGACAGGGTCCTCCGAGCAGTACTTC.

The chain recombines TRBV7-9 with TRBJ1-1; D remains ambiguous. Between the trimmed V and J ends, which lost 5 bases and 5 bases, there was a span of 12 bases. Germline assignment: CDR1 SEHNR and CDR2 FQNEAQ (reference sequence). CDR3 length: 13 amino acids. CDR3 loop: CASSPSIGTEAFF. The CDR3 nucleotides are TGTGCCAGCAGCCCTAGTATCGGGACTGAAGCTTTCTTT.

The rearrangement links TRBV6-2 or TRBV6-3 to TRBJ1-1, with 9 positions matching TRBD1. The CDR3 has 15 residues. V was pared by 5 bases and J by 2 bases, with 6 bases of the junction left unmatched. From germline, CDR1 is MNHEY and CDR2 SVGEGT. The CDR3 nucleotides are TGTGCCAGCAGTACTAAACAGGGGGCTAACACTGAAGCTTTCTTT. Translating gives CASSTKQGANTEAFF.

This clone was counted once. The chain carries TRBV4-3 and TRBJ2-1; D gene unclear. The CDR3 is 14 residues long. The ends were cut back, 0 bases at V and 4 bases at J, with 7 bases in the middle. Germline V gene lookup returns CDR1 LGHNA and CDR2 YSLEER. The CDR3 here is CASSQDVGYNEQFF. CDR3 DNA: TGCGCCAGCAGCCAAGATGTGGGTTACAATGAGCAGTTCTTC.

This rearrangement joins TRBV5-4 to TRBJ2-3, with no clear D. Trimming removed 2 bases at V and 2 bases at J, with 12 bases between. Germline CDR1 is SGHNT and CDR2 is YYREEE (reference sequence). There are 15 residues in the CDR3. This CDR3 is CASSLTGGNTDTQYF. CDR3 nucleotide sequence: TGTGCCAGCAGCTTAACCGGCGGCAACACAGATACGCAGTATTTT.

The V and J genes are TRBV6-2 or TRBV6-3 and TRBJ2-1; 11 positions match TRBD2. The CDR3 loop spans 16 amino acids. Per germline, CDR1 MNHEY and CDR2 SVGEGT. V was clipped by 4 bases and J by 7 bases; unmatched bases: 9. The CDR3 DNA reads as TGTGCCAGCAGTTCACTAGCGGGAGCGGTCTATAATGAGCAGTTCTTC. Translated, it gives CASSSLAGAVYNEQFF.

The chain couples TRBV11-2 to TRBJ2-2; 10 nucleotides line up with TRBD2. With V trimmed by 3 bases and J by 7 bases, 11 bases remained unmatched. This CDR3 contains 17 residues. CDR1 and CDR2 from the germline V gene are SGHAT and FQNNGV. The CDR3 spells CASSLWSLAGVGGELFF. CDR3 in DNA: TGTGCCAGCAGCTTGTGGAGCCTAGCGGGAGTCGGCGGGGAGCTGTTTTTT.

V gene TRBV19 combines with J gene TRBJ2-3, with D perhaps being TRBD1 or TRBD2 (5 bases each). Looked up from germline, CDR1 is LNHDA and CDR2 is SQIVND (reference sequence). The CDR3 spans 13 residues. Trimming pared 7 bases from V and 5 bases from J, leaving 13 bases between. CDR3 bases: TGTGCCAGTACCCAGGGACCTGGAGATACGCAGTATTTT. This encodes CASTQGPGDTQYF.

The rearrangement links TRBV6-2 or TRBV6-3 to TRBJ2-1; D gene ambiguous. Germline V lookup: CDR1 MNHEY, CDR2 SVGEGT. This CDR3 is 13 amino acids long. V was pared by 3 bases and J by 9 bases, with 12 bases between. As DNA, the CDR3 is TGTGCCAGCAGTTATCGGCAGCCCCCTGAGCAGTTCTTC. Amino acids: CASSYRQPPEQFF.

This clone was detected only a few times. J is TRBJ2-2 and V is TRBV5-1, with TRBD2 identical over 10 bases. The V segment lost 2 bases and the J segment 5 bases; nucleotides outside the gene matches: 6. The CDR3 is 16 amino acids. CDR1 SGHRS and CDR2 YFSETQ come from the germline V gene. The CDR3 loop reads CASSFTPGLATGELFF. In DNA, the CDR3 is TGCGCCAGCAGCTTCACTCCGGGACTAGCGACCGGGGAGCTGTTTTTT.

The rearrangement joins TRBV10-1 to TRBJ2-2; D may be TRBD1 (6 bases). V was shortened by 8 bases and J by 6 bases, with 13 bases between the two germline ends. The CDR3 runs 13 residues. In germline, CDR1 is WNHNN, CDR2 SYGVQD (reference sequence). DNA of the CDR3: TGCGCCAGCTCTCTCCAGGGGCCCGGGGAGCTGTTTTTT. Translating it yields CASSLQGPGELFF.

The genes are TRBV30 and TRBJ1-2, with D uncertain. V was trimmed by 2 bases and J by 5 bases, leaving 9 bases between them. Per the germline V gene, CDR1 is GTSNPN and CDR2 is SVGIG (reference sequence). CDR3 length: 12 amino acids. DNA for the CDR3: TGTGCCTGGAGTCTTCAATTTTATGGCTACACCTTC. Residues: CAWSLQFYGYTF.

This chain joins TRBV30 and TRBJ1-2; TRBD1 might be the D (5 bases). This CDR3 has 13 amino acids. Germline CDR1 reads GTSNPN; CDR2 reads SVGIG (reference sequence). Trimming pared 4 bases from V and 5 bases from J, leaving 14 bases between. The DNA for the CDR3 is TGTGCCTGGAATAAGGGGCGCTGGTATGGCTACACCTTC. It specifies CAWNKGRWYGYTF.

The gene calls are TRBV18 and TRBJ2-7; tentatively, D is TRBD2 (6 bases). The CDR3 has 14 residues. The germline V and J ends were trimmed by 6 bases and 2 bases, with 14 bases remaining between them. The V gene's germline CDR1 is KGHSH and CDR2 LQKENI. The CDR3 is CASSLTGTPYEQYF. The CDR3 region has the DNA TGTGCCAGCTCCCTCACCGGGACTCCCTACGAGCAGTACTTC.

The chain combines TRBV9 with TRBJ2-7; 7 bases line up with TRBD1. This CDR3 region has 17 residues. V lost 1 base to trimming and J lost 2 bases; unmatched junction nucleotides: 12. Germline CDR1 SGDLS, CDR2 YYNGEE. This chain's CDR3 is CASSVRDSRTGAYEQYF. The CDR3 region has the DNA TGTGCCAGCAGCGTAAGGGACAGTCGAACCGGGGCCTACGAGCAGTACTTC.

This clone was detected only once. V is TRBV5-5 and J is TRBJ2-3; a possible D gene is TRBD2 (6 bases). Germline assignment: CDR1 SGHKS and CDR2 YYEKEE (reference sequence). V gave up 1 base and J gave up 5 bases, with 17 bases separating them. The CDR3 spans 16 residues. The CDR3 loop is CASSLSLREPGDTQYF. The CDR3 DNA reads TGTGCCAGCAGCTTGAGCCTACGGGAGCCGGGAGATACGCAGTATTTT. Variable domain in full (rest from reference TRBV5-5 and TRBJ2-3): DAGVTQSPTHLIKTRGQQVTLRCSPISGHKSVSWYQQVLGQGPQFIFQYYEKEERGRGNFPDRFSARQFPNYSSELNVNALLLGDSALYLCASSLSLREPGDTQYFGPGTRLTVL.

This chain uses TRBV5-1 with TRBJ2-1, with D maybe TRBD2 (6 bases). The CDR3 sequence is 14 residues long. V shed 7 bases and J shed 10 bases, with 21 bases lying between them. Germline-derived CDR1 and CDR2 are SGHRS and YFSETQ. The CDR3, as DNA: TGCGCCAGCTGGGACCCTAGCGTATTCCGGGAGCAGTTCTTC. It specifies CASWDPSVFREQFF.

V and J are TRBV7-2 and TRBJ1-6; 9 bases are shared with TRBD1. With V trimmed by 4 bases and J by 9 bases, 10 bases remained unmatched. Germline CDR1 SGHTA, CDR2 FQGNSA. This CDR3 is built from 16 residues. DNA of the CDR3: TGTGCCAGCAGCTCCTTCCCGACAGGGGGGCTTTCACCCCTCCACTTT. Protein: CASSSFPTGGLSPLHF. Supplemented by reference TRBV7-2 and TRBJ1-6, the full variable domain reads GAGVSQSPSNKVTEKGKDVELRCDPISGHTALYWYRQSLGQGLEFLIYFQGNSAPDKSGLPSDRFSAERTGGSVSTLTIQRTQQEDSAVYLCASSSFPTGGLSPLHFGNGTRLTVT.

This chain connects TRBV18 to TRBJ1-5, with 10 bases matching TRBD1. The CDR3 spans 13 residues. CDR1 and CDR2 from the germline V gene are KGHSH and LQKENI. J lost 7 bases, V lost 6 bases, and 3 bases had no gene match. The CDR3 is CASSSDRGQPQHF. The CDR3 nucleotides read TGTGCCAGCTCCTCGGACAGGGGGCAGCCCCAGCATTTT.

The chain is built from TRBV25-1 and TRBJ2-3; 7 nucleotides agree with TRBD2. The CDR3 has 15 amino acids. V was pared by 5 bases and J by 1 base, with 6 bases of the junction left unmatched. Germline CDR1 MGHDK, CDR2 SYGVNS. CDR3 bases: TGTGCCAGCAGTTCCCAGCGGGGAGGCACAGATACGCAGTATTTT. Its protein product is CASSSQRGGTDTQYF. Complete variable domain (other parts from reference TRBV25-1 and TRBJ2-3): EADIYQTPRYLVIGTGKKITLECSQTMGHDKMYWYQQDPGMELHLIHYSYGVNSTEKGDLSSESTVSRIRTEHFPLTLESARPSHTSQYLCASSSQRGGTDTQYFGPGTRLTVL.